The entry below describes one TCR beta chain. Its target is unknown. The data are from a study of cytomegalovirus exposure and HLA in healthy donors. Study as a whole: An analysis done earlier identified about 120 million unique TCR beta sequences from roughly 190 million T cells. General study findings and limits: Reported results showed that the classifier diagnosed cytomegalovirus status with high specificity and sensitivity. About 87% or about 30% of the time was how often most TCR beta V segments were productive, according to an earlier analysis.

Both 60 Vbeta primers and 13 Jbeta primers went into the PCR. The method was immunoSEQ multiplex PCR; TCRdb's version includes in-frame clones alone and lacks a portion of them. Here the sample spans 200,000 to 250,000 clones, around 80% being singletons. CDR1 is MNHNY, CDR2 SVGAGI, per germline (reference sequence). With 7 bases removed from V and 9 bases from J, the gap between germline ends came to 16 bases. The CDR3 totals 13 residues. Each of the donors was a healthy bone marrow donor. This sequence joins TRBV6-6 and TRBJ2-1, with D tentatively TRBD2 (7 bases). The receptor was derived from a woman between 40 and 55 years old in good health and CMV-seropositive. Material for sequencing was PBMCs. This chain's CDR3 is CASILREGGEQFF. CDR3 DNA: TGTGCCAGCATTCTCAGGGAGGGGGGTGAGCAGTTCTTC.